This record looks at one TCR beta chain sequence and its context. Its antigen is unknown. The record has no base qualities; no much larger clone is one base away. In total, over 600 healthy bone marrow donors made up the cohort. Cohort members were all nominally healthy when sampled, although unrecorded immune exposures were likely present. The donor was CMV seronegative and was included in the group of a few hundred seronegative cohort members. A peripheral blood sample was provided by each donor, and peripheral blood mononuclear cells were used for TCR beta sequencing. The Qiagen DNeasy Blood Extraction Kit was used to extract genomic DNA from the blood cell samples. The library was built by means of the immunoSEQ multiplex PCR assay. For the multiplex PCR, a mixture combining 60 forward primers for TCR Vbeta segments and 13 reverse primers for TCR Jbeta segments was used. A multiplex PCR assay on genomic DNA amplified the CDR3 region of rearranged TCR beta genes. On the Illumina HiSeq System, the amplified TCR beta libraries were sequenced as 87-base-pair reads. As for the authors' bioinformatics: A later analysis tallied 75 million to 95 million unique TCR beta chains across the 666 repertoires, and some 10 million of those chains were shared by two or more donors. Raw reads were error-corrected and collapsed into unique sequences with a nearest-neighbor algorithm that merged closely related sequences to remove PCR and sequencing errors. Alignment of CDR3 sequences to IMGT reference sequences was used to assign V, D and J gene segments. Each retained sequence needed at least a six-nucleotide match to both a V gene segment and a J gene segment. Rearrangements were called productive when the CDR3 lacked stop codons and stayed in frame with V and J; all others were non-productive. CDR3 was defined according to IMGT convention as the region running from the second conserved V-encoded cysteine to the conserved J-encoded phenylalanine. Sequences without an unambiguous match to a single V gene segment were excluded from the earlier analysis of a few hundred of the donors. An earlier analysis of a few hundred of the donors classified V segments as functional when productive rearrangements were above 56.7% and as segregating when the standard deviation between donors was above 5%. A statistical classification framework was built to diagnose cytomegalovirus status from the catalog of TCR beta chain sequences. In a later analysis, TCR nucleotide sequences were compared against IMGT/GENE-DB human TR gene sequences so that V and J genes could be assigned. In a later analysis, CDR3 sequences and most-parsimonious VDJ recombination scenarios were assigned using the TCRdist pipeline. In a later analysis, each TCR beta chain was defined by its CDR3 amino acid sequence together with its V-gene family, and reads without a unique V-gene family were excluded. To address suspected cross-contamination and a sequencing artifact, a later analysis removed several hundred highly shared, low-generation-probability nucleotide sequences. In a later analysis, a clonal expansion index was calculated for each public chain from normalized within-repertoire ranks of inferred template counts. In a later analysis, generation probabilities were computed using a VDJ recombination model fitted to out-of-frame rearrangements, and the results were checked against IGoR. In a later analysis, hypergeometric tests were used to score TCR-TCR, TCR-HLA and TCR-CMV co-occurrence, with a repertoire-size bias correction applied to TCR pairs. A later analysis estimated false discovery rates by permuting HLA or CMV assignments 20 times. In a later analysis, co-occurring TCRs were grouped with DBSCAN, and TCRdist sequence similarity was added when clustering was performed within HLA-allele-positive subsets. For co-occurrence clustering, repertoires with fewer than 30,000 or more than 120,000 public chains were excluded, along with roughly 5 repertoires with anomalous nucleotide sharing. TCRdb's version of the immuneACCESS table is confined to in-frame rearrangements and falls short of the full clone set. An unresolved V gene accounts for under half of the shortfall where checked; the remainder is of unknown origin. The V and J calls and clone size were taken over from that table, and D and trimming were inferred from the DNA. Present in this sample are 130,000 or so clones, about 74% of which were seen just once. The ten largest clones add up to about 3% of the sample.

These data originate in a study of cytomegalovirus exposure and HLA in healthy donors (dated by TCRdb to the late 2010s). Regarding the research as a whole: An earlier analysis of about 530 of the donors reported 276 Gb of sequence data and 95 million to 120 million unique TCR beta sequences obtained from roughly 170 million T cells. An early release covering roughly 600 HLA-typed donors comprised approximately 300 gigabases of sequencing data and around 80 million unique TCR sequences. Of the roughly 400 genotyped donors, approximately 83% fell in the genetic ancestry cluster associated with self-reported Caucasian donors. The study aimed to test whether signatures of past pathogen exposure could be identified by cataloging public T cell receptors. The T cell repertoires of 700 or so subjects were profiled by immunosequencing and related to cytomegalovirus serostatus. Along with the roughly 700-subject first cohort, a separate validation cohort of over a hundred different subjects was used. To predict cytomegalovirus infection status, the study brought together high-throughput TCR immunosequencing, statistical association of individual TCRs with disease status, and machine learning. A later analysis re-examined previously published TCR beta repertoires from 610 or so donors and added high-resolution HLA genotyping to investigate patterns of TCR occurrence. The later analysis used no new phenotypic data to find candidate immune exposures, relying instead on TCR beta sequences and their occurrence across donors. To decide whether each TCR beta V gene segment behaved as functional or pseudogenic, an earlier analysis of some 540 of the donors relied on high-throughput TCR beta sequencing. Donor age, sex, ethnicity and CMV serostatus were collected together with the repertoire data. Genome-wide SNP genotypes for about 55% of the 666 donors were used in a later genetic analysis, which treated that subset as a discovery cohort. All discovery cohort repertoires had been generated using a single sequencing platform. HLA typing covered class I and class II loci at four-digit resolution. Typing coverage varied by locus: 629-630 donors for A, B, C, DRB1 and DQB1; approximately 500 for DQA1; approximately 570 for DPA1; roughly 470 for DPB1. About five DR-DQ haplotypes were treated as single units for association and clustering because of strong linkage in the cohort. On average, roughly 250,000 unique TCR beta nucleotide sequences were sequenced per donor among a few hundred genotyped donors of the cohort, with about 19% of those sequences being non-productive.

The paper as a whole reports these results and caveats: HLA typing was unavailable for some donors at each locus, so association tests used only the typed subset. According to a later analysis, most CMV-associated TCR beta chains appeared to be HLA-restricted, and the HLA associations seemed to be driven largely by CMV exposure. Sequencing depth was assumed to be roughly uniform across donors in the presence/absence analyses, though that assumption may not hold. It was suggested by the authors that the approach could potentially be generalized to other disease states and immunological phenotypes. The earlier analysis of some 540 of the donors excluded approximately 17 rarely observed V segments, including chromosome 9 orphons, because counts were too low. A later analysis associated about 17,000 TCR beta sequences with specific HLA alleles at a false discovery rate of 0.05. Linkage disequilibrium might explain the correlated functional status among segregating V segments, but an unknown experimental factor could not be excluded. In this cohort, only TCR beta chains were sequenced, and detectable features were limited by the absence of alpha or paired-chain data. When HLA alleles, especially DR and DQ, strongly co-occurred, TCR associations were difficult to assign to individual alleles. The only immune exposure information available for the cohort was CMV serostatus. In both the original and validation cohorts, the classifier was reported to diagnose cytomegalovirus status with high specificity and sensitivity. According to a later analysis, TCR association rates differed among HLA loci, with DRB1 alleles showing the most associated TCRs and HLA-C alleles showing the fewest. While some public TCRs were present in many individuals, most TCR sequences turned up only very rarely across donors. In a later analysis, HLA-associated TCR beta chains showed more clonal expansion and lower generation probabilities than non-associated chains that were equally common. According to a later analysis, parvovirus B19, influenza, CMV and Epstein-Barr virus appeared linked to several top co-occurrence clusters. In an earlier analysis of 587 of the donors, most TCR beta V segments appeared in productive rearrangements about 90% or about 30% of the time, broadly matching IMGT annotations. A later genetic analysis associated a missense DCLRE1C variant with V-gene and J-gene trimming of TCR beta chains, and an independent cohort replicated the association. In a later genetic analysis, fewer N-insertions in productive TCRs were reported among donors in an Asian-associated ancestry cluster than the approximately 670-donor mean. A group of highly shared sequence variants was considered likely to be a technical artifact of the sequencing pipeline. A further reported finding was that TCR beta sequences accurately predicted the HLA-A and HLA-B alleles for most subjects in the first cohort. In vitro tests confirmed that a few of the cytomegalovirus-associated TCR beta chains recognize cytomegalovirus antigens. The study gave a list of 150 to 200 TCR beta chains associated with cytomegalovirus.

The clonotype originates from a man aged 25-40 years in good health and CMV-seronegative. Sequencing was performed on PBMCs.

The CDR3 loop reads CAIRQDSYNEQFF. The DNA sequence is as follows: TGTGCCATCAGACAGGACTCCTACAATGAGCAGTTCTTC. The chain is assembled from TRBV10-3 and TRBJ2-1, and possibly TRBD1, on 5 matching bases. Reading the germline V gene gives CDR1 ENHRY and CDR2 SYGVKD. V drops 6 bases and J drops 0 bases, leaving 6 bases in between. There are 13 amino acids in the CDR3, from cysteine to phenylalanine inclusive. The only DNA kept is the CDR3, 39 bases in frame from the first base.